Listed below are T cell receptor beta chains from one sample, sequenced in a study of CD8 T cell repertoires and HIV-1 epitope variants. These receptors lack a known antigen. Profiling relied on immunoSEQ multiplex PCR, and the TCRdb table lists in-frame clones only, not all of them. The top ten clones hold around 40% of a sample with approximately 4,200 clones, roughly 70% of them seen once. The sequenced sample consisted of cultured CD8+ T cells derived from PBMCs. These receptors were collected from a male donor with HIV. CDR3s include the opening cysteine and the closing phenylalanine or tryptophan. D genes are given only for firm matches. Some rows have no size entry. The others give once, few or many, or a class for an expanded clone.

size: NA; V: TRBV7-2; D: TRBD1; J: TRBJ1-6; CDR3: CASSFPGQGRSPLHF; DNA: TGTGCCAGCAGCTTCCCAGGACAGGGACGTTCACCCCTCCACTTT
size: medium-sized; V: TRBV7-2; D: NA; J: TRBJ1-2; CDR3: CASSLQVPGEGYTF; DNA: TGTGCCAGCAGCTTACAGGTGCCAGGGGAAGGCTACACCTTC
size: few; V: TRBV2; D: NA; J: TRBJ1-6; CDR3: CASSDRTSSYNSPLHF; DNA: TGTGCCAGCAGTGATAGGACGAGCTCCTATAATTCACCCCTCCACTTT
size: NA; V: TRBV2; D: NA; J: TRBJ1-2; CDR3: CASSRGGFGYGYTF; DNA: TGTGCCAGCAGCAGAGGGGGTTTCGGGTATGGCTACACCTTC
size: NA; V: TRBV9; D: NA; J: TRBJ1-3; CDR3: CASSSHRVDTIYF; DNA: TGTGCCAGCAGCTCCCACAGGGTGGACACCATATATTTT
size: NA; V: TRBV27; D: NA; J: TRBJ2-7; CDR3: CASSLRLNYEQYF; DNA: TGTGCCAGCAGTTTAAGGCTTAACTACGAGCAGTACTTC
size: NA; V: TRBV28; D: NA; J: TRBJ2-3; CDR3: CASSLEGTDSFTDTQYF; DNA: TGTGCCAGCAGTTTGGAGGGGACAGACTCATTCACAGATACGCAGTATTTT
size: NA; V: TRBV19; D: TRBD1; J: TRBJ1-5; CDR3: CASSPHPGTGPSAQPQHF; DNA: TGTGCCAGTAGTCCCCACCCCGGGACAGGCCCCTCGGCTCAGCCCCAGCATTTT
size: few; V: TRBV6-5; D: NA; J: TRBJ1-2; CDR3: CASSLHDRDGYTF; DNA: TGTGCCAGCAGTTTACACGATCGGGATGGCTACACCTTC
size: NA; V: TRBV28; D: TRBD1; J: TRBJ1-1; CDR3: CASSPIGQGDTEAFF; DNA: TGTGCCAGCAGTCCGATAGGACAGGGGGACACTGAAGCTTTCTTT
size: few; V: TRBV5-1; D: NA; J: TRBJ2-1; CDR3: CASDSGGNEQFF; DNA: TGCGCCAGCGATTCAGGGGGGAATGAGCAGTTCTTC
size: NA; V: TRBV30; D: NA; J: TRBJ2-7; CDR3: CAWNGGQGRNEQYF; DNA: TGTGCCTGGAATGGGGGGCAGGGTAGGAACGAGCAGTACTTC
size: once; V: TRBV28; D: NA; J: TRBJ2-7; CDR3: CASSSPGTVSYEQYF; DNA: TGTGCCAGCAGTTCCCCCGGGACGGTGTCCTACGAGCAGTACTTC
size: NA; V: TRBV6-4; D: TRBD2; J: TRBJ2-1; CDR3: CASSERETYNEQFF; DNA: TGTGCCAGCAGTGAGCGGGAGACCTACAATGAGCAGTTCTTC
size: NA; V: TRBV9; D: NA; J: TRBJ1-1; CDR3: CASSVEWGTEAFF; DNA: TGTGCCAGCAGCGTAGAATGGGGCACTGAAGCTTTCTTT
size: NA; V: TRBV30; D: TRBD2; J: TRBJ2-1; CDR3: CAWSTTSGGYNEQFF; DNA: TGTGCCTGGAGTACTACTAGCGGGGGCTACAATGAGCAGTTCTTC
size: few; V: TRBV28; D: NA; J: TRBJ1-5; CDR3: CASSFYEGVDQPQHF; DNA: TGTGCCAGCAGTTTTTACGAAGGGGTAGATCAGCCCCAGCATTTT
size: NA; V: TRBV4-1; D: TRBD2; J: TRBJ2-7; CDR3: CASSQAGGEQYF; DNA: TGTGCCAGCAGCCAAGCGGGGGGCGAGCAGTACTTC
size: NA; V: TRBV6-1; D: TRBD1; J: TRBJ1-5; CDR3: CASSEALRWRGGQINQPQHF; DNA: TGTGCCAGCAGTGAAGCGCTTCGGTGGCGGGGGGGACAGATCAATCAGCCCCAGCATTTT
size: NA; V: TRBV28; D: NA; J: TRBJ2-1; CDR3: CASSKPLGFNEQFF; DNA: TGTGCCAGCAGTAAACCTCTAGGATTCAATGAGCAGTTCTTC
size: few; V: TRBV27; D: NA; J: TRBJ1-1; CDR3: CASSHKNTEAFF; DNA: TGTGCCAGCAGCCACAAGAACACTGAAGCTTTCTTT
size: NA; V: TRBV27; D: NA; J: TRBJ1-6; CDR3: CASSGVGYERTLHF; DNA: TGTGCCAGCAGTGGGGTGGGATACGAGAGGACCCTCCACTTT
size: NA; V: TRBV28; D: TRBD1; J: TRBJ1-5; CDR3: CASSLGTGNQPQHF; DNA: TGTGCCAGCAGTCTCGGGACAGGGAATCAGCCCCAGCATTTT
size: NA; V: TRBV28; D: TRBD2; J: TRBJ2-7; CDR3: CASSLTVRMGTSDSYEQYF; DNA: TGTGCCAGCAGCCTAACCGTTCGTATGGGGACTAGCGACTCCTACGAGCAGTACTTC
size: NA; V: TRBV28; D: TRBD2; J: TRBJ2-3; CDR3: CASSLLAGDYVSTDTQYF; DNA: TGTGCCAGCAGTTTACTAGCGGGGGATTACGTTAGCACAGATACGCAGTATTTT
size: NA; V: TRBV14; D: TRBD2; J: TRBJ2-7; CDR3: CASSPYAGGSSYEQYF; DNA: TGTGCCAGCAGCCCTTATGCGGGGGGCTCTTCCTACGAGCAGTACTTC
size: NA; V: TRBV5-1; D: TRBD1; J: TRBJ1-2; CDR3: CASSWGQGMENYGYTF; DNA: TGCGCCAGCAGCTGGGGACAGGGTATGGAGAACTATGGCTACACCTTC
size: NA; V: TRBV19; D: NA; J: TRBJ2-1; CDR3: CASSEDQSSYNEQFF; DNA: TGTGCCAGTAGTGAGGACCAGAGCTCCTACAATGAGCAGTTCTTC
size: NA; V: TRBV13; D: NA; J: TRBJ2-2; CDR3: CASSTRGSGRTGELFF; DNA: TGTGCCAGCAGCACACGAGGCTCGGGTCGGACCGGGGAGCTGTTTTTT
size: NA; V: TRBV5-8; D: NA; J: TRBJ1-1; CDR3: CASSFWGGGMGTEAFF; DNA: TGTGCCAGCAGCTTTTGGGGGGGCGGAATGGGAACTGAAGCTTTCTTT
size: NA; V: TRBV6-5; D: NA; J: TRBJ2-1; CDR3: CASRPSRTATNEQFF; DNA: TGTGCCAGCAGGCCGTCCAGAACGGCCACTAATGAGCAGTTCTTC
size: NA; V: TRBV7-6; D: NA; J: TRBJ1-1; CDR3: CASSLDQVGLNTEAFF; DNA: TGTGCCAGCAGCTTAGATCAAGTGGGCTTGAACACTGAAGCTTTCTTT
size: few; V: TRBV7-2; D: NA; J: TRBJ1-1; CDR3: CASSLDATGYTEAFF; DNA: TGTGCCAGCAGCTTAGACGCAACAGGGTACACTGAAGCTTTCTTT
size: NA; V: TRBV27; D: NA; J: TRBJ2-2; CDR3: CASSFPATGELFF; DNA: TGTGCCAGCAGTTTCCCCGCGACCGGGGAGCTGTTTTTT
size: NA; V: TRBV7-8; D: NA; J: TRBJ1-2; CDR3: CASSVTALYGYTF; DNA: TGTGCCAGCAGCGTGACAGCCCTCTATGGCTACACCTTC
size: NA; V: TRBV13; D: TRBD2; J: TRBJ2-7; CDR3: CASRPPGLAYEQYF; DNA: TGTGCCAGCAGACCACCGGGACTAGCTTACGAGCAGTACTTC
size: NA; V: TRBV27; D: NA; J: TRBJ2-1; CDR3: CASSDPTRDEQFF; DNA: TGTGCCAGCAGCGACCCAACTCGGGATGAGCAGTTCTTC
size: few; V: TRBV6-1; D: TRBD1; J: TRBJ1-2; CDR3: CASSEGQLNYGYTF; DNA: TGTGCCAGCAGTGAGGGACAGTTAAACTATGGCTACACCTTC
size: NA; V: TRBV7-2; D: NA; J: TRBJ2-2; CDR3: CASSLTGPGELFF; DNA: TGTGCCAGCAGCTTAACAGGTCCCGGGGAGCTGTTTTTT
size: NA; V: TRBV9; D: TRBD2; J: TRBJ2-1; CDR3: CASTPGGVSYNEQFF; DNA: TGTGCCAGCACCCCGGGAGGGGTCTCCTACAATGAGCAGTTCTTC
size: NA; V: TRBV23-1; D: NA; J: TRBJ2-1; CDR3: CASSQSPRQGRILAEREQFF; DNA: TGCGCCAGCAGTCAATCTCCGAGACAGGGGAGAATCCTAGCGGAACGTGAGCAGTTCTTC
size: few; V: TRBV5-4; D: NA; J: TRBJ1-5; CDR3: CASSFSGSNQPQHF; DNA: TGTGCCAGCAGCTTTTCGGGTAGCAATCAGCCCCAGCATTTT
size: NA; V: TRBV7-6; D: NA; J: TRBJ1-5; CDR3: CASSPTSAFGVNQPQHF; DNA: TGTGCCAGCAGCCCGACTTCCGCCTTTGGGGTTAATCAGCCCCAGCATTTT
size: NA; V: TRBV28; D: NA; J: TRBJ1-5; CDR3: CASSLISENQPQHF; DNA: TGTGCCAGCAGTTTGATCTCCGAGAATCAGCCCCAGCATTTT
size: NA; V: TRBV4-3; D: TRBD2; J: TRBJ2-1; CDR3: CASSQDSGGATGEQFF; DNA: TGCGCCAGCAGCCAAGATAGCGGGGGGGCCACTGGCGAGCAGTTCTTC
size: NA; V: TRBV28; D: TRBD1; J: TRBJ2-2; CDR3: CASSLHTGGTGELFF; DNA: TGTGCCAGCAGTCTTCATACAGGGGGCACCGGGGAGCTGTTTTTT
size: NA; V: TRBV7-3; D: NA; J: TRBJ1-1; CDR3: CASSLERNTEAFF; DNA: TGTGCCAGCAGCTTAGAGCGGAACACTGAAGCTTTCTTT